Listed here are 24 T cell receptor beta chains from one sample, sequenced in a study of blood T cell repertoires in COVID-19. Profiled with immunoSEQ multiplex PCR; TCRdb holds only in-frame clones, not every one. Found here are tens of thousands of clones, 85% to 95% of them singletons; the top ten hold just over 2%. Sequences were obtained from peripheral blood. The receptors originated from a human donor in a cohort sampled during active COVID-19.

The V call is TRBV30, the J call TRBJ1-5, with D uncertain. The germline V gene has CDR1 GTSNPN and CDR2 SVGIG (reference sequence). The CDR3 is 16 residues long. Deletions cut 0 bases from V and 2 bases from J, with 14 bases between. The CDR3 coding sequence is TGTGCCTGGAGTGTACGATGGGGAGGAGGCAATCAGCCCCAGCATTTT. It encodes CAWSVRWGGGNQPQHF. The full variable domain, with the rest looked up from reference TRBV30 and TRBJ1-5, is SQTIHQWPATLVQPVGSPLSLECTVEGTSNPNLYWYRQAAGRGLQLLFYSVGIGQISSEVPQNLSASRPQDRQFILSSKKLLLSDSGFYLCAWSVRWGGGNQPQHFGDGTRLSIL.

The CDR3 coding sequence is TGTGCCAGCAAAGGGGACAAGAACACTGAAGCTTTCTTT. Translation: CASKGDKNTEAFF. This sequence joins TRBV12-3 or TRBV12-4 and TRBJ1-1; maybe TRBD1 (6 bases). Trimming stripped 7 bases from V and 1 base from J, with 10 bases between. The CDR3 is 13 residues long.

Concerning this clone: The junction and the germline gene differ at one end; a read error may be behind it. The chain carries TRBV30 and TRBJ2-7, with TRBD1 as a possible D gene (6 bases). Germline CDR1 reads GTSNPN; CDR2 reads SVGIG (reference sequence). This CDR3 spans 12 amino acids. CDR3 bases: TGTGCCTGGAGCTTACTCCGACAGGTCCCGTCCTTC. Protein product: CAWSLLRQVPSF.

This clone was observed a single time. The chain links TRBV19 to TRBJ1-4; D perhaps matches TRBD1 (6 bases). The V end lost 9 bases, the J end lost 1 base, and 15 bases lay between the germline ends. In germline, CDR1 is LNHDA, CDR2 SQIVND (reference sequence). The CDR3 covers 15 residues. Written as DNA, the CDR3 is TGTGCCAGCACACCGGGACAAAGAACTAATGAAAAACTGTTTTTT. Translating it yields CASTPGQRTNEKLFF.

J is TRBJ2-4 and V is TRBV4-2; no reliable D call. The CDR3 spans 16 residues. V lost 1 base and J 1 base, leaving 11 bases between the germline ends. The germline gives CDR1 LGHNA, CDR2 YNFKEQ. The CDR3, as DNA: TGTGCCAGCAGCCAAGGACGAAGCGAGGCCAAAAACATTCAGTACTTC. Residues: CASSQGRSEAKNIQYF.

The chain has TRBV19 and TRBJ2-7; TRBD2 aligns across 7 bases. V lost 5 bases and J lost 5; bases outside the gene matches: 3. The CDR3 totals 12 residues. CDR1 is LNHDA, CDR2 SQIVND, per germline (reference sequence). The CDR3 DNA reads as TGTGCCAGTAGTCCGAGCGGGAACGAGCAGTACTTC. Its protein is CASSPSGNEQYF.

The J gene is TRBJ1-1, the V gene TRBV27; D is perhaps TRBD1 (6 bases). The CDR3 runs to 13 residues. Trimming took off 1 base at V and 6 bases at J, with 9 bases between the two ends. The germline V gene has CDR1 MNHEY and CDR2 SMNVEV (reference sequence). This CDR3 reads CASSLLGAAEAFF. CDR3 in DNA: TGTGCCAGCAGTTTATTGGGGGCCGCTGAAGCTTTCTTT.

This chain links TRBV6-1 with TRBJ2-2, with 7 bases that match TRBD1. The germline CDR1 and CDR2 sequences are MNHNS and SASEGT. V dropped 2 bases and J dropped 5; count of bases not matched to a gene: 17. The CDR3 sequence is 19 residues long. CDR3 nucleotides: TGTGCCAGCAGTGAAAAGGGGGCTCGTTCAACGGTCAAAACCGGGGAGCTGTTTTTT. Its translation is CASSEKGARSTVKTGELFF.

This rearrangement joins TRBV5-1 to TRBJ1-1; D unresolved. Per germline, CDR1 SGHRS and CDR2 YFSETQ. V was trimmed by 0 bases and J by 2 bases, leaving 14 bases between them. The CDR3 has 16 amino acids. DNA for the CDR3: TGCGCCAGCAGCTTGGCCACGAGGCAGAGCAACACTGAAGCTTTCTTT. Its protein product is CASSLATRQSNTEAFF. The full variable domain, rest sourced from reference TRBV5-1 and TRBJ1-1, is KAGVTQTPRYLIKTRGQQVTLSCSPISGHRSVSWYQQTPGQGLQFLFEYFSETQRNKGNFPGRFSGRQFSNSRSEMNVSTLELGDSALYLCASSLATRQSNTEAFFGQGTRLTVV.

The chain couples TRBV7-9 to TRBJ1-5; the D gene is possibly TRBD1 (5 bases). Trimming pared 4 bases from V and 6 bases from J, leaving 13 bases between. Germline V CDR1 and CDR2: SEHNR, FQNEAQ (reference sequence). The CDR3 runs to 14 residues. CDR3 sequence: CASSWDSVVQPQHF. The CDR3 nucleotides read TGTGCCAGCAGCTGGGACTCCGTGGTTCAGCCCCAGCATTTT. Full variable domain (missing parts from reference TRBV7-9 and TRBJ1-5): DTGVSQNPRHKITKRGQNVTFRCDPISEHNRLYWYRQTLGQGPEFLTYFQNEAQLEKSRLLSDRFSAERPKGSFSTLEIQRTEQGDSAMYLCASSWDSVVQPQHFGDGTRLSIL.

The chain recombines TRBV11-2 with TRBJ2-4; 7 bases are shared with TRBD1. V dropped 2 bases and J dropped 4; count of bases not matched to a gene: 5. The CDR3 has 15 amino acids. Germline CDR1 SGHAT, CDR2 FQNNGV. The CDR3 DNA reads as TGTGCCAGCAGCTTAATAGGGACAGAAAAAAACATTCAGTACTTC. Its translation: CASSLIGTEKNIQYF.

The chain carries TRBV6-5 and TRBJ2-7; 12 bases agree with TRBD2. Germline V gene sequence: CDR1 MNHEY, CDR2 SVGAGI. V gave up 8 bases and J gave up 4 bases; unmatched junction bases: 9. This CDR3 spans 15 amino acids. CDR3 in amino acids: CASWAPTSGSYEQYF. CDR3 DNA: TGTGCCAGCTGGGCCCCGACTAGCGGGAGTTACGAGCAGTACTTC.

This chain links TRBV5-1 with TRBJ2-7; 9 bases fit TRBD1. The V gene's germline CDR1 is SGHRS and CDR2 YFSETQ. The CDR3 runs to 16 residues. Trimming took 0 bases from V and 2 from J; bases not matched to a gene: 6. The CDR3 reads CASSLGGTGQTYEQYF. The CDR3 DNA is TGCGCCAGCAGCTTGGGGGGGACAGGGCAGACCTACGAGCAGTACTTC.

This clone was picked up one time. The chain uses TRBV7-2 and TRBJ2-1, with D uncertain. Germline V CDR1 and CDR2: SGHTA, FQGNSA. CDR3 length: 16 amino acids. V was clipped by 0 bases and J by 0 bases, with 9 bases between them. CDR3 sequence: CASSLARPSSYNEQFF. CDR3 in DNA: TGTGCCAGCAGCTTAGCGCGGCCTAGCTCCTACAATGAGCAGTTCTTC.

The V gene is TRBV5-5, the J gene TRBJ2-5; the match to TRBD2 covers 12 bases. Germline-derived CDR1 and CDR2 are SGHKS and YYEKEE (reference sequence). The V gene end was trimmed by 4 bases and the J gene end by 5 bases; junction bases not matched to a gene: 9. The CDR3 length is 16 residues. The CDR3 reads CASSGRTSGVRETQYF. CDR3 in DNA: TGTGCCAGCAGCGGCCGGACTAGCGGGGTGAGGGAGACCCAGTACTTC.

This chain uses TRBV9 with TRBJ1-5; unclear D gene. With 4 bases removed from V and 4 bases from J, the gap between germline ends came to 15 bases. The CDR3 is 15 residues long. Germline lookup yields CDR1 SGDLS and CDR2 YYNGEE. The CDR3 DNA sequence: TGTGCCAGCAGCCCCCGAGGAGGGCTTAATCAGCCCCAGCATTTT. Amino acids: CASSPRGGLNQPQHF.

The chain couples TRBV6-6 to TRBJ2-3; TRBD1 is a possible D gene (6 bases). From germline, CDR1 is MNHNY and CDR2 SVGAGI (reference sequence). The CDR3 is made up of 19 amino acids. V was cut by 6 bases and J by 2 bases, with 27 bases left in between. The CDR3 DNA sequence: TGTGCCAGCAGCTCCGTACGTCCCGGACACAGGGAAACCACAGATACGCAGTATTTT. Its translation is CASSSVRPGHRETTDTQYF.

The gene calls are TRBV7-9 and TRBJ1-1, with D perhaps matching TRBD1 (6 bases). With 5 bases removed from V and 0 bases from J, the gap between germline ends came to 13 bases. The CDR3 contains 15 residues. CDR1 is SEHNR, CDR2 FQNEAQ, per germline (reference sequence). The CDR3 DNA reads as TGTGCCAGCAGCCCCGGGGGGGCCATGAACACTGAAGCTTTCTTT. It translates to CASSPGGAMNTEAFF. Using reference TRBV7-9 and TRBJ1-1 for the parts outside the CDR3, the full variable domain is DTGVSQNPRHKITKRGQNVTFRCDPISEHNRLYWYRQTLGQGPEFLTYFQNEAQLEKSRLLSDRFSAERPKGSFSTLEIQRTEQGDSAMYLCASSPGGAMNTEAFFGQGTRLTVV.

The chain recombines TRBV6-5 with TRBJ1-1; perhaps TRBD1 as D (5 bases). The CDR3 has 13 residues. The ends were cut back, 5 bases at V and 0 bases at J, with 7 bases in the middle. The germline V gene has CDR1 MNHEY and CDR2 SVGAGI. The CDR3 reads CASSRQLNTEAFF. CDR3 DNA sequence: TGTGCCAGCAGTCGACAGCTGAACACTGAAGCTTTCTTT.

The CDR3 loop is CASSLGLGSSSEAFF. The DNA for the CDR3 is TGTGCCAGCAGCTTAGGTCTTGGTAGCAGCTCTGAAGCTTTCTTT. The rearrangement uses TRBV7-6 and TRBJ1-1; no clear D. With 1 base removed from V and 6 bases from J, the gap between germline ends came to 15 bases. The CDR3 loop spans 15 amino acids. Looked up from germline, CDR1 is SGHVS and CDR2 is FNYEAQ. Together with reference TRBV7-6 and TRBJ1-1, the CDR3 gives the full variable domain: GAGVSQSPRYKVTKRGQDVALRCDPISGHVSLYWYRQALGQGPEFLTYFNYEAQQDKSGLPNDRFSAERPEGSISTLTIQRTEQRDSAMYRCASSLGLGSSSEAFFGQGTRLTVV.

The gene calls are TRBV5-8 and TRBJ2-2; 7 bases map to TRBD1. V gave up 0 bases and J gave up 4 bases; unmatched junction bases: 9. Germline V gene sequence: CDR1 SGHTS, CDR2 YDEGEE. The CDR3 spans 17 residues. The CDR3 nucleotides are TGTGCCAGCAGCTTGGCCACAGGGGCCTTAACCACCGGGGAGCTGTTTTTT. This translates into CASSLATGALTTGELFF.

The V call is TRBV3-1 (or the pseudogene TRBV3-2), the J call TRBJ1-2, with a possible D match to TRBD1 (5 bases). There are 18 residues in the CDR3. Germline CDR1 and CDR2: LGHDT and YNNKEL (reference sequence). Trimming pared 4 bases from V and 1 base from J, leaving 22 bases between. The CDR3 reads CASSPRPGLRDDNYGYTF. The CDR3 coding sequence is TGTGCCAGCAGCCCAAGACCGGGACTCAGAGATGATAACTATGGCTACACCTTC.

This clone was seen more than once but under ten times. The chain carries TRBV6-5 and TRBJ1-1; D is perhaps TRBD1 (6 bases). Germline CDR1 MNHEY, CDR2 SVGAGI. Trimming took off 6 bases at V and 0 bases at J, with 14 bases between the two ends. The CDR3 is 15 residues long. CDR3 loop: CASSEMTGMNTEAFF. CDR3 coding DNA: TGTGCCAGCAGCGAGATGACAGGCATGAACACTGAAGCTTTCTTT.

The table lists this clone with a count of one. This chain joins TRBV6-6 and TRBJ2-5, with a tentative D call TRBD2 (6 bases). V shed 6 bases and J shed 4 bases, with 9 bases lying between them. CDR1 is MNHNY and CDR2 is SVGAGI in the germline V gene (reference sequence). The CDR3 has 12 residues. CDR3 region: CASSNGGETQYF. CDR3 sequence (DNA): TGTGCCAGCAGCAACGGGGGAGAGACCCAGTACTTC.